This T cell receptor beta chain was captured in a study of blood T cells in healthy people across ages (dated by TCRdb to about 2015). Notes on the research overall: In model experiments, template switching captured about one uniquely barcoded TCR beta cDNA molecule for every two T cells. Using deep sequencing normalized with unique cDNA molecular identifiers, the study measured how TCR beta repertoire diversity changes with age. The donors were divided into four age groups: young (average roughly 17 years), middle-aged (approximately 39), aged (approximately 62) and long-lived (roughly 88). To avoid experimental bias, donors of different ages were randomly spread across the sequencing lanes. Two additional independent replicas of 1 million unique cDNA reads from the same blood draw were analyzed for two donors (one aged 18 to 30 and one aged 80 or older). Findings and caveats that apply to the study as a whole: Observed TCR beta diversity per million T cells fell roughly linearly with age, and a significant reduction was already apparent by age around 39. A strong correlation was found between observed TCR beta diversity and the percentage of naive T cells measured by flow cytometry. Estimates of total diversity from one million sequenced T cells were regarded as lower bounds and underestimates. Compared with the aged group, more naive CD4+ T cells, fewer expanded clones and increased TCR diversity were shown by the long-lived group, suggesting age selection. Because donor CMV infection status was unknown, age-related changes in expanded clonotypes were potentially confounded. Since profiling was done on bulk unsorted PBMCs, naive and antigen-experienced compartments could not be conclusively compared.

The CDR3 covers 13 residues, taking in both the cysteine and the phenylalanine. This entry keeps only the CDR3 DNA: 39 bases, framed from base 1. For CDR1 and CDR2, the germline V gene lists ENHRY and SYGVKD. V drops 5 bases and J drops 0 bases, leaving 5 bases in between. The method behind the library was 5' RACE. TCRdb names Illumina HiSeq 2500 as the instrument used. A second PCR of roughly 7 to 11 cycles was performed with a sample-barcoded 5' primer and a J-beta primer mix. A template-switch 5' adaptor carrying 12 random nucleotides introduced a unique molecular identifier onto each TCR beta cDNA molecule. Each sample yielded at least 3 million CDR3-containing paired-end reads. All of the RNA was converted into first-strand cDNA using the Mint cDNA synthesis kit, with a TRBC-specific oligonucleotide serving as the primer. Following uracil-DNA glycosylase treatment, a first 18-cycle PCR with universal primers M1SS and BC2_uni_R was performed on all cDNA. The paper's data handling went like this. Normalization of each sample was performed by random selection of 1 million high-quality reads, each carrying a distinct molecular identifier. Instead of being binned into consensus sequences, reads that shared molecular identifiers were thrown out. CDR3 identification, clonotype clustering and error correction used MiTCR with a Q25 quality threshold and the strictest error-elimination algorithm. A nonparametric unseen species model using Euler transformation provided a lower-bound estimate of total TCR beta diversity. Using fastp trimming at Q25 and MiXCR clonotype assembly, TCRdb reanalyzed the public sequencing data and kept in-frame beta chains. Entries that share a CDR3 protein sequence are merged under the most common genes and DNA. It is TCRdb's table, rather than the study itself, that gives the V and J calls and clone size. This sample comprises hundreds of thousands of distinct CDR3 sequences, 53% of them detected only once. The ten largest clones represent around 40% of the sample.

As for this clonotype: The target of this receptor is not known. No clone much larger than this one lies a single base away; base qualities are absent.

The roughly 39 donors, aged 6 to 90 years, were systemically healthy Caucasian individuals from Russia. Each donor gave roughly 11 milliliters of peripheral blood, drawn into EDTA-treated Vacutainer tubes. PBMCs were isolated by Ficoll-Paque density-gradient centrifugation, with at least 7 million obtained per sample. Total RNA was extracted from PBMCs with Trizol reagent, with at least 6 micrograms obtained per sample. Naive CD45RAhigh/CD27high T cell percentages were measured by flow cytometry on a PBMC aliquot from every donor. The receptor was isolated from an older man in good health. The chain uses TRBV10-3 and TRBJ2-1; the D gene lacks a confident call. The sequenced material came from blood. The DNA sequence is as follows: TGTGCCATCAGTACGAGCTCCTACAATGAGCAGTTCTTC. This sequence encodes CAISTSSYNEQFF.